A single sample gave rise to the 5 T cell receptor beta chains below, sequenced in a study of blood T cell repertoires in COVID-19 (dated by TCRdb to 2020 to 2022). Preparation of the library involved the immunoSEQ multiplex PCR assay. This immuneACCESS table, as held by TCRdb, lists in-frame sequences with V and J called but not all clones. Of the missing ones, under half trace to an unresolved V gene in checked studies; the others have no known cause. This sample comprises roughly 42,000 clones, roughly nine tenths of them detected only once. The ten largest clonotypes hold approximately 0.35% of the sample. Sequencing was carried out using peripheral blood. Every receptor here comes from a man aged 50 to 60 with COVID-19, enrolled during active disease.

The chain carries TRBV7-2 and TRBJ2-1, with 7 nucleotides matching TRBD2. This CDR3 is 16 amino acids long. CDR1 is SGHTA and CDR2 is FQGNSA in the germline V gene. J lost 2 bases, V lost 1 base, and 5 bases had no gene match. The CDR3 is CASSLVTGGPYNEQFF. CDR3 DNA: TGTGCCAGCAGCTTAGTTACGGGAGGCCCCTACAATGAGCAGTTCTTC.

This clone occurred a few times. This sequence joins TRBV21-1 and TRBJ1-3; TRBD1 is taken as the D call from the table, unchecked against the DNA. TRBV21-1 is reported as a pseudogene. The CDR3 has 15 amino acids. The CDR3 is CASSAAGGDGNTIYF. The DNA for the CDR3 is TGTGCCAGCAGCGCGGCAGGGGGCGATGGAAACACCATATATTTT.

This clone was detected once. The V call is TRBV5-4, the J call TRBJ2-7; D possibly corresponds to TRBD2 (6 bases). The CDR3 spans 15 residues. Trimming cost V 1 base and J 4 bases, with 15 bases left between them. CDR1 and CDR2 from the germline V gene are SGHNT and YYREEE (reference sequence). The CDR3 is CASSLSRDFSYEQYF. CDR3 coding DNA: TGTGCCAGCAGCTTGTCTCGGGACTTTTCATACGAGCAGTACTTC. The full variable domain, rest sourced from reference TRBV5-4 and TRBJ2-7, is ETGVTQSPTHLIKTRGQQVTLRCSSQSGHNTVSWYQQALGQGPQFIFQYYREEENGRGNFPPRFSGLQFPNYSSELNVNALELDDSALYLCASSLSRDFSYEQYFGPGTRLTVT.

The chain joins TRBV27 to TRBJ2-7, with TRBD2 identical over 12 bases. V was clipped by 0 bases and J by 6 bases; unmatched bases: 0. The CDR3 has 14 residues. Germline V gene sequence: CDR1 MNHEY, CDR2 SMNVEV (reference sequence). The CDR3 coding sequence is TGTGCCAGCAGTTTATCGGGACTAGCGGGCGAGCAGTACTTC. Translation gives CASSLSGLAGEQYF.

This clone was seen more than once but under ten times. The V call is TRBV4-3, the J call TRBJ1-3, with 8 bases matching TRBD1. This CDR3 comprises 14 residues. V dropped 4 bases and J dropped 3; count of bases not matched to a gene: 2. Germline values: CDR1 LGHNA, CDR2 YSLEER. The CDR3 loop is CASSPTGGGNTIYF. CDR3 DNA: TGCGCCAGCAGCCCCACAGGGGGTGGAAACACCATATATTTT.